A selection of T cell receptor beta chains follows, all from one sample in a study of brain T cells in children with intractable seizures. Sequencing was performed with immunoSEQ multiplex PCR; in TCRdb, only in-frame clones are kept and a portion is missing. Seen here are about 340,000 clones, over 90% observed once, and the top ten hold roughly 5.8%. Sequencing was performed on peripheral blood, taken approximately 5 months after surgery. Receptor source: a boy under two years old with tuberous sclerosis and intractable seizures. Each CDR3 is given with its conserved first and last residue. Fields, in order: J gene, D gene, V gene, CDR3 DNA, CDR3 protein. A D gene is named only where the DNA matches it firmly.

j_gene: TRBJ1-5
d_gene: NA
v_gene: TRBV5-5
CDR3nt: TGTGCCAGCAGCTTCAGGAATAGCAATCAGCCCCAGCATTTT
CDR3aa: CASSFRNSNQPQHF

j_gene: TRBJ1-4
d_gene: NA
v_gene: TRBV7-2
CDR3nt: TGTGCCAGCAGCTTATCCCAGGGGCTAAGTGAAAAACTGTTTTTT
CDR3aa: CASSLSQGLSEKLFF

j_gene: TRBJ1-5
d_gene: NA
v_gene: TRBV28
CDR3nt: TGTGCCAGCAGTACCGCCGGGAGCAATCAGCCCCAGCATTTT
CDR3aa: CASSTAGSNQPQHF

j_gene: TRBJ1-2
d_gene: NA
v_gene: TRBV4-1
CDR3nt: TGCGCCAGCAGCCAAGAATCAGGGGTCGGCTATGGCTACACCTTC
CDR3aa: CASSQESGVGYGYTF

j_gene: TRBJ1-4
d_gene: NA
v_gene: TRBV9
CDR3nt: TGTGCCAGCAGCGTGGGAATATCCGGGACCTTTAATGAAAAACTGTTTTTT
CDR3aa: CASSVGISGTFNEKLFF

j_gene: TRBJ2-5
d_gene: NA
v_gene: TRBV19
CDR3nt: TGTGCCACTGCCTCCGTGGCGGGGATAGGAGAGACCCAGTACTTC
CDR3aa: CATASVAGIGETQYF

j_gene: TRBJ1-4
d_gene: NA
v_gene: TRBV6-2/TRBV6-3
CDR3nt: TGTGCCAGCAGTTACTACGGCAGCTATGCGGATGAAAAACTGTTTTTT
CDR3aa: CASSYYGSYADEKLFF

j_gene: TRBJ1-1
d_gene: NA
v_gene: TRBV5-1
CDR3nt: TGCGCCAGCAAGGAGGGGACCACGAACACTGAAGCTTTCTTT
CDR3aa: CASKEGTTNTEAFF

j_gene: TRBJ2-5
d_gene: NA
v_gene: TRBV11-2
CDR3nt: TGTGCCAGCAGCTTAGCTTACAACCAGGGGACCCAGTACTTC
CDR3aa: CASSLAYNQGTQYF

j_gene: TRBJ1-5
d_gene: NA
v_gene: TRBV7-2
CDR3nt: TGTGCCAGCAGCCGGGACAGCAATCAGCCCCAGCATTTT
CDR3aa: CASSRDSNQPQHF

j_gene: TRBJ1-2
d_gene: NA
v_gene: TRBV19
CDR3nt: TGTGCCAGTTTTACCGGGTCCGAGCCTCCTTATGGCTACACCTTC
CDR3aa: CASFTGSEPPYGYTF